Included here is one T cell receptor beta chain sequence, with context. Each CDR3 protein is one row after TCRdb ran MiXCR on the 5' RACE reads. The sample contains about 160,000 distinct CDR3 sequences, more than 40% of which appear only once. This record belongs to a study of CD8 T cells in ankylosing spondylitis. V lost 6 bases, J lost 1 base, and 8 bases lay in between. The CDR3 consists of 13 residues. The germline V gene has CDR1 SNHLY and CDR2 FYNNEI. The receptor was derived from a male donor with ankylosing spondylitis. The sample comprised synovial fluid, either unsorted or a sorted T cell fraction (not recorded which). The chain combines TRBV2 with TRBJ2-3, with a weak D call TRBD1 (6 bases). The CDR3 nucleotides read TGTGCCAGCAGGGCAGGGGGCACAGATACGCAGTATTTT. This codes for CASRAGGTDTQYF.